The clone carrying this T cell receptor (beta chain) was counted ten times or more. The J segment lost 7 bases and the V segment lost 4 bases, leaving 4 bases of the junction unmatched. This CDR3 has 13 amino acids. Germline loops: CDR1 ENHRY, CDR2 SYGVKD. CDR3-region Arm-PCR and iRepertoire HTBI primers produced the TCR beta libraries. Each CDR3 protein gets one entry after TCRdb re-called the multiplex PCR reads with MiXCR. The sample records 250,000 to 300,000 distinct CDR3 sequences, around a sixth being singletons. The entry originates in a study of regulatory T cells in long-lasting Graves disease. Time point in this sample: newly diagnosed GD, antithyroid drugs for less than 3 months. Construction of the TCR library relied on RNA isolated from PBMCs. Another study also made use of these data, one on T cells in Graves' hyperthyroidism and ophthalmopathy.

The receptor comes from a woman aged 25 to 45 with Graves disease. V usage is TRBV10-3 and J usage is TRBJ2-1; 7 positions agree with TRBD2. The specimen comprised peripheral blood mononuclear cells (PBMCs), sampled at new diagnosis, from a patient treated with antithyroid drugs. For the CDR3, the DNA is TGTGCCATCAGTGGTGCGGGGGAGAATGAGCAGTTCTTC. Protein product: CAISGAGENEQFF.